This entry is about one T cell receptor beta chain. Germline assignment: CDR1 GTSNPN and CDR2 SVGIG (reference sequence). This CDR3 is 13 amino acids long. V was trimmed by 3 bases and J by 3 bases, leaving 11 bases between them. The data were taken from a study of cytomegalovirus exposure and HLA in healthy donors. Researchers ran the PCR with 60 Vbeta and 13 Jbeta primers. The method was immunoSEQ multiplex PCR; TCRdb's version includes in-frame clones alone and lacks a portion of them. The top ten hold more than 7% of the sample, which has 100,000 to 150,000 clones, around 80% seen once. The source is a woman in her forties or fifties in good health and CMV-seropositive. Sequenced sample: PBMCs. The V call is TRBV30, the J call TRBJ1-1; D call uncertain. The CDR3 DNA sequence: TGTGCCTGGAGCGCAGGTTGGGACACTGAAGCTTTCTTT. Its translation: CAWSAGWDTEAFF.